This T cell receptor beta chain is from a study of PD-L1 blockade in urothelial cancer. For the study at large: Blood samples had a median of approximately 150,000 T cells.

A note on this clone: Its target is unknown.

General study findings and limits: More expansion of tumor-associated blood clones, seen at 3 weeks, marked durable-benefit patients.

The CDR3 length is 12 residues. Trimming removed 3 bases from V and 6 bases from J, with 12 bases in between. Germline CDR1 reads SQVTM; CDR2 reads ANQGSEA. Synthetic TCR analog templates were spiked into all PCRs individually. Libraries were prepared by immunoSEQ multiplex PCR; TCRdb keeps only in-frame clonotypes and omits some of them. The sample comprises 71,000 or so clones, around nine tenths of which are singletons, and 3% to 4% rests with the top ten. This clonotype originated in a man aged 55 to 69 with urothelial cancer. The sample consisted of PBMCs, taken around atezolizumab (anti-PD-L1) treatment. This chain uses TRBV29-1 with TRBJ2-7; D might be TRBD1 (6 bases). CDR3 residues: CSVEAGVSEQYF. The CDR3 DNA sequence: TGCAGCGTTGAGGCAGGGGTGAGCGAGCAGTACTTC.